This T cell receptor (beta chain) appears in the sequencing data of a study of CD8 T cells in Susac syndrome. Each Susac syndrome patient had definite or probable disease by recently defined criteria. Negative isolation yielded CD4+ and CD8+ T cells, and FACS enriched TEMRA cells. Random hexamers primed reverse transcription of about 0.5 to 1 ug RNA. An immunoSEQ multiplex PCR amplified TCR beta CDR3 over 54 Vbeta and 13 Jbeta. TCRdb redid the calling of the immunoSEQ multiplex PCR reads with MiXCR, one entry per CDR3 protein. The sample lists about 71,000 distinct CDR3 sequences, 90% to 95% occurring once. The specimen was CD4+ T cells from PBMCs. The TCR sequence derives from a human donor with Susac syndrome.

CDR3 region: CASSQTVGLFYNEQFF. The CDR3 nucleotides are TGTGCCAGCAGCCAGACTGTAGGACTTTTCTACAATGAGCAGTTCTTC. This chain connects TRBV3-1 to TRBJ2-1; perhaps TRBD2 as D (5 bases). Trimming took off 3 bases at V and 3 bases at J, with 15 bases between the two ends. The germline CDR1 and CDR2 sequences are LGHDT and YNNKEL (reference sequence). This CDR3 has 16 amino acids.